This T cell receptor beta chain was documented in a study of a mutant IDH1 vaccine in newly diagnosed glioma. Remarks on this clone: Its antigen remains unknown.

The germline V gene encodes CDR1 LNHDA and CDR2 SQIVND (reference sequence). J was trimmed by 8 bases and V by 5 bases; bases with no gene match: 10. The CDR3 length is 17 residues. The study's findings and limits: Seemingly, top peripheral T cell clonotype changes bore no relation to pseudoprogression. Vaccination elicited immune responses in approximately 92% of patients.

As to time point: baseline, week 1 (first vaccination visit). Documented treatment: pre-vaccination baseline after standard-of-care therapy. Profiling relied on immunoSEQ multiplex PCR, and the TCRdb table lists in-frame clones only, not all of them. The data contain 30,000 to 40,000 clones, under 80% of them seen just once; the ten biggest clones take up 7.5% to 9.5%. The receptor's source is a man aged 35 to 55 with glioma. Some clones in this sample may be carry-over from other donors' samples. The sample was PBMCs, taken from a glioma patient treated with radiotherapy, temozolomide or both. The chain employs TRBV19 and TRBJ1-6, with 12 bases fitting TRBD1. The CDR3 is CASSPRDRGLAYSPLHF. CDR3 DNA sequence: TGTGCCAGTAGTCCAAGGGACAGGGGGCTGGCGTATTCACCCCTCCACTTT.